The rows below give T cell receptor beta chains drawn from one sample of a study of T cells in Graves' hyperthyroidism and ophthalmopathy. TCRdb reprocessed the multiplex PCR reads via MiXCR and lists one record per CDR3 protein. The repertoire holds approximately 46,000 distinct CDR3 sequences, with roughly 50% as singletons. Sequences were obtained from peripheral blood or thyroid tissue (not recorded which). The receptors shown here come from a woman aged 45-60 years with Graves' hyperthyroidism. The conserved cysteine and the conserved F or W are not part of the CDR3 here. Each record gives: J gene, V gene, CDR3 protein.

J: TRBJ2-5
V: TRBV10-3
CDR3: AISVVAEETQY

J: TRBJ2-5
V: TRBV5-5
CDR3: ASTWDFRIQETQY

J: TRBJ2-3
V: TRBV6-1
CDR3: ASSLAGLITDTQY

J: TRBJ1-5
V: TRBV20-1
CDR3: SAREGGGRGNQPQH

J: TRBJ1-2
V: TRBV19
CDR3: ASSPRQSGGNYGYT

J: TRBJ1-1
V: TRBV7-6
CDR3: ASSLAGYTEAF

J: TRBJ1-2
V: TRBV2
CDR3: AGSQGPYGYT

J: TRBJ2-7
V: TRBV4-1
CDR3: ASSQPGFYEQY

J: TRBJ2-3
V: TRBV7-2
CDR3: ASSLRLVGADTQY

J: TRBJ1-3
V: TRBV28
CDR3: ASGPWGSGNTIY

J: TRBJ2-6
V: TRBV6-1
CDR3: ASIEGAGANVLT

J: TRBJ1-5
V: TRBV7-9
CDR3: ASSLDGRGRLQPQH

J: TRBJ1-2
V: TRBV7-3
CDR3: ASSLGYSGNYGYT

J: TRBJ1-5
V: TRBV24-1
CDR3: ATSGPSNQPQH

J: TRBJ2-2
V: TRBV7-2
CDR3: ASSPGQGSTGELF

J: TRBJ1-5
V: TRBV28
CDR3: ASSSSGQPQH

J: TRBJ2-2
V: TRBV20-1
CDR3: SAYRGELF

J: TRBJ1-4
V: TRBV6-1
CDR3: ASSEVDGGSNEKLF

J: TRBJ1-5
V: TRBV7-7
CDR3: ASSLGFGEETQH

J: TRBJ2-2
V: TRBV14
CDR3: ASSPSGRGTGELF

J: TRBJ1-1
V: TRBV30
CDR3: AWSVLRGTEAF

J: TRBJ1-5
V: TRBV29-1
CDR3: SVGDSEWPQH

J: TRBJ2-7
V: TRBV28
CDR3: ASSITREQY

J: TRBJ1-5
V: TRBV6-5
CDR3: ASSYSESGTGGKQPQH

J: TRBJ2-7
V: TRBV20-1
CDR3: SARPGTSDNLFYEQY

J: TRBJ2-2
V: TRBV5-1
CDR3: ASSFRQTANTGELF

J: TRBJ2-7
V: TRBV20-1
CDR3: SARDFQQGYGEQY

J: TRBJ2-7
V: TRBV7-2
CDR3: ASSLVGAYEQY

J: TRBJ2-5
V: TRBV20-1
CDR3: SASTQVGQPQY

J: TRBJ2-7
V: TRBV20-1
CDR3: PGTGYEQY

J: TRBJ1-1
V: TRBV19
CDR3: ASSIPWDTEAF

J: TRBJ2-5
V: TRBV6-5
CDR3: ASSTGLAGGPEETQY

J: TRBJ1-5
V: TRBV6-2/TRBV6-3
CDR3: ASSYNPLSRQYSNQPQH

J: TRBJ1-1
V: TRBV12-3/TRBV12-4
CDR3: ASSPFNTEAF

J: TRBJ2-7
V: TRBV5-1
CDR3: ASSHTSGRTYEQY

J: TRBJ2-1
V: TRBV20-1
CDR3: SALSKTSGRYNEQF

J: TRBJ2-7
V: TRBV19
CDR3: ASYEQY

J: TRBJ2-2
V: TRBV4-3
CDR3: ASSQVGGLNTGELF

J: TRBJ2-7
V: TRBV20-1
CDR3: SARDPGGLYEQY

J: TRBJ2-1
V: TRBV24-1
CDR3: ATSPPGLDYNEQF

J: TRBJ2-5
V: TRBV29-1
CDR3: SVQSTGSEETQY

J: TRBJ1-2
V: TRBV10-1
CDR3: ASSGGQNNDGYT

J: TRBJ2-3
V: TRBV7-6
CDR3: ASSLGRDTQY

J: TRBJ2-7
V: TRBV7-2
CDR3: ASSLRSEARSYEQY

J: TRBJ1-1
V: TRBV10-2
CDR3: ASSGTGLGAF

J: TRBJ1-1
V: TRBV7-2
CDR3: ASSLGERGEAF

J: TRBJ1-2
V: TRBV25-1
CDR3: ASSARDRTSAYGYT

J: TRBJ2-7
V: TRBV20-1
CDR3: SARDVGARVEQY

J: TRBJ1-5
V: TRBV5-6
CDR3: AGSTQGTNQPQH